The rows below give T cell receptor beta chains drawn from one sample of a study of blood T cell repertoires in COVID-19. Sequencing was performed with immunoSEQ multiplex PCR; in TCRdb, only in-frame clones are kept and a portion is missing. The sample holds hundreds of thousands of clones, 75% to 90% seen once. The source material was PBMCs or T cells enriched from blood (not recorded which). These receptors all come from a woman in her 30s who had recovered from COVID-19. The CDR3 runs from the conserved cysteine through the conserved F or W. The order of the fields is V gene, J gene, CDR3 protein.

TRBV28,TRBJ2-5,CASRDSGRGNQETQYF
TRBV19,TRBJ2-1,CASSLPGLAGLSYNEQFF
TRBV19,TRBJ2-1,CASSWEGSSYNEQFF
TRBV7-9,TRBJ2-7,CASSPGQFSYEQYF
TRBV19,TRBJ2-1,CASRTTWTGYNEQFF
TRBV4-1,TRBJ2-1,CASSPQTTGYSYNEQFF
TRBV28,TRBJ1-5,CASIPGGTNNQPQHF
TRBV25-1,TRBJ1-3,CASSEYSGSGNTIYF
TRBV5-1,TRBJ1-5,CASSLGQGMEQPQHF
TRBV6-5,TRBJ1-3,CASSGDRVGNTIYF
TRBV19,TRBJ2-7,CASSIGGRRDNEQYF
TRBV7-9,TRBJ2-7,CASSFYGQREWGEQYF
TRBV29-1,TRBJ1-2,CSVVQGARGYTF
TRBV5-4,TRBJ1-1,CASSLRGGAATEAFF
TRBV4-2,TRBJ2-7,CASAQGGRAYEQYF
TRBV7-9,TRBJ2-1,CASSLVQGVYNEQFF
TRBV11-1,TRBJ2-3,CASSERQGKMSTQYF
TRBV3-1/TRBV3-2,TRBJ2-7,CASSQDLGTQGEQYF
TRBV18,TRBJ2-7,CASSPLPPSGTEQYF
TRBV19,TRBJ2-3,CASKTREGRTDTQYF
TRBV19,TRBJ1-1,CATRDRAENTEAFF
TRBV19,TRBJ1-5,CASSIGAGAQQPQHF
TRBV7-8,TRBJ2-1,CASSLSSGTYNEQFF
TRBV7-2,TRBJ1-2,CASSSRQGYGYTF
TRBV28,TRBJ1-6,CASSSGWNSPLHF
TRBV19,TRBJ2-7,CASSIAGGSYEQYF